The rows below give T cell receptor beta chains drawn from one sample of a study of cytomegalovirus exposure and HLA in healthy donors. Assay used: immunoSEQ multiplex PCR; TCRdb lists only in-frame clones, some missing. The profile shows some 160,000 clones, approximately 80% of them singletons. Sequencing used PBMCs. The receptor source for this set is a woman aged 25 to 39 in good health and CMV-seronegative. The CDR3 runs from the conserved cysteine through the conserved F or W. The D gene is left open where the match is weak. Where a row states a size, it is once, few, many or the class of an expanded clone; other rows omit it.

D gene	V gene	J gene	clone size	CDR3 DNA	CDR3 protein
TRBD2	TRBV28	TRBJ2-7	few	TGTGCCAGCAGTCGACTAGCGATCTCCTACGAGCAGTACTTC	CASSRLAISYEQYF
TRBD2	TRBV27	TRBJ2-1	NA	TGTGCCAGCAGTTTATTCCTAGCGGGAGGCCATTACAATGAGCAGTTCTTC	CASSLFLAGGHYNEQFF
TRBD1	TRBV9	TRBJ2-7	NA	TGTGCCAGCAGCGCGACAGGGGGCGGTTACGAGCAGTACTTC	CASSATGGGYEQYF
NA	TRBV7-9	TRBJ2-1	few	TGTGCCAGCAGCTTAGTCAGTGAGCAGTTCTTC	CASSLVSEQFF
NA	TRBV29-1	TRBJ1-4	NA	TGCAGCGTTCGGTTGCTTTTAGTTGAAAAACTGTTTTTT	CSVRLLLVEKLFF
TRBD1	TRBV6-5	TRBJ1-3	NA	TGTGCCAGCAGTTACCTCGGGACAGTTGGAAACACCATATATTTT	CASSYLGTVGNTIYF
NA	TRBV7-3	TRBJ2-3	few	TGTGCCAGCAGCCCGAGCCCGGGAGTTACTTATAAGCAGTATTTT	CASSPSPGVTYKQYF
NA	TRBV4-1	TRBJ2-6	NA	TGCGCCAGCAGCCAGGGAAGGGGATCTGGGGCCAACGTCCTGACTTTC	CASSQGRGSGANVLTF
TRBD2	TRBV27	TRBJ2-7	NA	TGTGCCAGCAGTTTCAGACTAGCGGGACCCGCCGAGCAGTACTTC	CASSFRLAGPAEQYF
TRBD2	TRBV30	TRBJ2-3	NA	TGTGCCTGGAGTGCACTAGCGGCGGCAGATACGCAGTATTTT	CAWSALAAADTQYF
NA	TRBV9	TRBJ1-2	NA	TGTGCCAGCAGCTCGAGAGGGGGGGCAGGTGGCTACACCTTC	CASSSRGGAGGYTF
NA	TRBV7-2	TRBJ1-3	NA	TGTGCCAGCAGCACTCCAGGGCAATTTGGAAACACCATATATTTT	CASSTPGQFGNTIYF
NA	TRBV5-6	TRBJ1-1	once	TGTGCCAGCAGCCCGCGGAGACAGAAGAACACTGAAGCTTTCTTT	CASSPRRQKNTEAFF
TRBD1	TRBV4-1	TRBJ1-2	NA	TGCGCCAGCAGCCCCTCTTGGACAGGTGAAGGCTACCCCTTC	CASSPSWTGEGYPF
TRBD2	TRBV5-1	TRBJ2-1	NA	TGCGCCAGCCTAGCGGGAGGCGGAAGCAATGAGCAGTTCTTC	CASLAGGGSNEQFF
NA	TRBV7-9	TRBJ1-1	NA	TGTGCCAGCAGCTCGCAGGGTTGGCAAATTAGACACCAACTTTTCTTT	CASSSQGWQIRHQLFF
TRBD1	TRBV6-1	TRBJ1-2	few	TGTGCCAGCAGTAATGACAGGGGGCTGGATGGCTACACCTTC	CASSNDRGLDGYTF
TRBD2	TRBV14	TRBJ2-5	few	TGTGCCAGCAGCCAACGTTTGGGAGGGCCGGAAGAGACCCAGTACTTC	CASSQRLGGPEETQYF
TRBD1	TRBV5-1	TRBJ1-1	few	TGCGCCAGCAGCTTCGGACAGGGCCCTGAAGCTTTCTTT	CASSFGQGPEAFF
TRBD1	TRBV7-2	TRBJ1-1	few	TGTGCCAGCAGCCTCGGACAGGGCACTGAAGCTTTCTTT	CASSLGQGTEAFF
NA	TRBV5-6	TRBJ2-7	few	TGTGCCAGCAGCCGGGATGACTACGAGCAGTACTTC	CASSRDDYEQYF
TRBD2	TRBV28	TRBJ2-1	NA	TGTGCCAGCAGTTGGCTAGCGGCCTACAATGAGCAGTTCTTC	CASSWLAAYNEQFF
TRBD2	TRBV5-1	TRBJ2-3	NA	TGCGCCAGCAGCTTGGCCGGGGGGTATGAGGATACGCAGTATTTT	CASSLAGGYEDTQYF
NA	TRBV19	TRBJ2-2	NA	TGTGCCAGTAGTATTCTGCCAAGGGGTTCGACCGGGGAGCTGTTTTTT	CASSILPRGSTGELFF
NA	TRBV18	TRBJ1-1	NA	TGTGCCAGCTCAGCTAACTCCGGCCCGGGAACGACTGAAGCTTTCTTT	CASSANSGPGTTEAFF
NA	TRBV5-1	TRBJ1-6	few	TGCGCCAGCAGCTTGGGGGACGGGGACACTAATTCACCCCTCCACTTT	CASSLGDGDTNSPLHF
TRBD1	TRBV5-1	TRBJ2-7	few	TGCGCCAGCAGGTTGGACAGGGAGTACGAGCAGTACTTC	CASRLDREYEQYF
TRBD2	TRBV19	TRBJ2-5	NA	TGTGCCAGTAGTATTGGGAGGGAGGTGGAGACCCAGTACTTC	CASSIGREVETQYF
NA	TRBV28	TRBJ2-7	NA	TGTGCCAGCAGTCCCCCAGCAGGGTATATGGACGAGCAGTACTTC	CASSPPAGYMDEQYF
TRBD1	TRBV29-1	TRBJ2-1	NA	TGCAGCGCTATACGAGACAGGGGCCTTGAGCAGTTCTTC	CSAIRDRGLEQFF
TRBD2	TRBV4-2	TRBJ2-5	NA	TGTGCCAGCAGCCAAGATGGTAGCGGGAGGCGACTTGAGACCCAGTACTTC	CASSQDGSGRRLETQYF
NA	TRBV19	TRBJ1-2	NA	TGTGCCACTACCGGCGGGGACGGTTATAACTATGGCTACACCTTC	CATTGGDGYNYGYTF
NA	TRBV15	TRBJ1-1	NA	TGTGCCACCAGCAGAGGCGCAGGGAACACTGAAGCTTTCTTT	CATSRGAGNTEAFF
NA	TRBV5-6	TRBJ1-1	NA	TGTGCCAGCAGCTTGGGGACCGGAGGAGCTTTCTTT	CASSLGTGGAFF
NA	TRBV7-9	TRBJ2-1	NA	TGTGCCAGCAGCTCCAGCGGAAGAGGAGCGAATGAGCAGTTCTTC	CASSSSGRGANEQFF
TRBD1	TRBV25-1	TRBJ1-1	NA	TGTGCCAGCAGTGAATACCAGGACAGGGGGGGGAACACTGAAGCTTTCTTT	CASSEYQDRGGNTEAFF
NA	TRBV9	TRBJ2-5	NA	TGTGCCAGCAGCAGGTCGGGGGACTCAGAGACCCAGTACTTC	CASSRSGDSETQYF
TRBD1	TRBV5-1	TRBJ1-3	NA	TGCGCCAGCAGCTTGGGGACAGGGTACGGAAACACCATATATTTT	CASSLGTGYGNTIYF
NA	TRBV18	TRBJ1-1	NA	TGTGCCAGCTCACCCTCGGGCGCAGGGGAGTTCACTGAAGCTTTCTTT	CASSPSGAGEFTEAFF
NA	TRBV10-2	TRBJ2-7	NA	TGCGCCAGCAGTGAGTCGATATCCCGGGGATCCTACGAGCAGTACTTC	CASSESISRGSYEQYF
NA	TRBV19	TRBJ2-1	NA	TGTGCCAGTAGTTTCCTTATTGGGAGCAATGAGCAGTTCTTC	CASSFLIGSNEQFF
TRBD1	TRBV27	TRBJ1-2	few	TGTGCCAGCAGCCACTCCAGGGGGAAGGGATCGCGTGGCTACACCTTC	CASSHSRGKGSRGYTF
NA	TRBV27	TRBJ2-3	few	TGTGCCAGCAGTCACATAGCGTCTAGCACAGATACGCAGTATTTT	CASSHIASSTDTQYF
NA	TRBV4-1	TRBJ2-5	NA	TGCGCCAGCAGCCAAGATACAAGGGCGGGAAACCAAGAGACCCAGTACTTC	CASSQDTRAGNQETQYF
NA	TRBV7-2	TRBJ1-1	NA	TGTGCCAGCAGCTGGCGGGGGATTGTAGGGAGGACTGAAGCTTTCTTT	CASSWRGIVGRTEAFF
NA	TRBV5-1	TRBJ2-4	few	TGCGCCAGCAGCTTGGAAGGGGAAAACATTCAGTACTTC	CASSLEGENIQYF
TRBD1	TRBV9	TRBJ2-7	NA	TGTGCCAGCAGCACAGGGACAGGGGGCTACGAGCAGTACTTC	CASSTGTGGYEQYF
NA	TRBV7-2	TRBJ2-3	NA	TGTGCCAGCAGCCCAATCGTACAGGGAATTTTCACAGATACGCAGTATTTT	CASSPIVQGIFTDTQYF
NA	TRBV19	TRBJ1-6	NA	TGTGCCAGTAGTAGGACATTCTATAATTCACCCCTCCACTTT	CASSRTFYNSPLHF